A single sample is the source of the 12 T cell receptor beta chains below, sequenced in a study of T cell responses to AZD1222 COVID-19 vaccine. Measured with immunoSEQ multiplex PCR; TCRdb has only the in-frame clones, and not every one. This sample has around 110,000 clones, with around 91% found just once. The input for sequencing was peripheral blood, taken on day 0 of AZD1222 vaccination. Source of these receptors: an adult in good health.

The rearrangement joins TRBV11-3 to TRBJ2-3; TRBD2 aligns across 9 bases. The ends lost 5 bases at V and 1 base at J; junction bases unmatched: 7. The CDR3 covers 16 residues. Germline values: CDR1 SGHNT, CDR2 YENEEA. CDR3 nucleotide sequence: TGTGCCAGCAGCCCCCGGTCTAGCGGGGGCACAGATACGCAGTATTTT. Translation gives CASSPRSSGGTDTQYF. The whole variable domain, filled in from reference TRBV11-3 and TRBJ2-3, reads EAGVVQSPRYKIIEKKQPVAFWCNPISGHNTLYWYLQNLGQGPELLIRYENEEAVDDSQLPKDRFSAERLKGVDSTLKIQPAELGDSAVYLCASSPRSSGGTDTQYFGPGTRLTVL.

The chain uses TRBV7-6 and TRBJ2-3; tentative D call: TRBD2 (6 bases). This CDR3 is built from 15 residues. The V gene lost 5 bases and the J gene lost 0 bases, with 12 bases spanning the gap. Germline V CDR1 and CDR2: SGHVS, FNYEAQ. This chain's CDR3 is CASSRAGQSTDTQYF. Written as DNA, the CDR3 is TGTGCCAGCAGCCGAGCGGGCCAAAGCACAGATACGCAGTATTTT.

The chain joins TRBV4-2 to TRBJ2-7, with a weak D call TRBD1 (6 bases). The CDR3 totals 15 residues. V was clipped by 0 bases and J by 7 bases, with 16 bases between them. The germline V gene has CDR1 LGHNA and CDR2 YNFKEQ. The CDR3 loop reads CASSQDVYTGKEQYF. The CDR3 coding sequence is TGTGCCAGCAGCCAAGACGTATACACAGGGAAAGAGCAGTACTTC.

This chain uses TRBV7-2 with TRBJ2-7, with D possibly matching TRBD2 (6 bases). Germline V gene data show CDR1 as SGHTA and CDR2 as FQGNSA. The CDR3 covers 15 residues. V was cut by 10 bases and J by 0 bases, with 19 bases left in between. In DNA, the CDR3 is TGTGCCACTCTATTAGTGGGGGGACTCTCCTACGAGCAGTACTTC. Translation: CATLLVGGLSYEQYF.

The V and J genes are TRBV10-2 and TRBJ2-2, with 9 positions matching TRBD1. The germline V gene encodes CDR1 WSHSY and CDR2 SAAADI. J gave up 4 bases and V 7 bases, and 13 bases lay outside the gene matches. There are 17 residues in the CDR3. CDR3 loop: CASTDLIGTGSTGELFF. The DNA for the CDR3 is TGCGCCAGCACCGATCTTATCGGGACAGGGTCCACCGGGGAGCTGTTTTTT.

This chain links TRBV18 with TRBJ1-1; 9 nucleotides match TRBD1. The CDR3 sequence is 15 residues long. The V and J ends lost 3 bases and 6 bases, in that order; junction bases with no gene match: 8. CDR1 and CDR2 (germline): KGHSH, LQKENI. This CDR3 reads CASSPLGQGKAEAFF. The CDR3 DNA is TGTGCCAGCTCACCTTTAGGACAGGGGAAGGCTGAAGCTTTCTTT.

The genes are TRBV7-2 and TRBJ1-2; TRBD1 aligns across 7 bases. Trimming cost V 4 bases and J 6 bases; bases outside gene matches: 5. From germline, CDR1 is SGHTA and CDR2 FQGNSA. CDR3 length: 13 amino acids. CDR3 in DNA: TGTGCCAGCAGCTCCCCGGGACAGCATGGCTACACCTTC. Residues: CASSSPGQHGYTF.

The gene calls are TRBV19 and TRBJ1-1; maybe TRBD1 (6 bases). The CDR3 sequence is 17 residues long. Germline CDR1 reads LNHDA; CDR2 reads SQIVND (reference sequence). V lost 3 bases and J lost 3, with 20 bases in between. CDR3 nucleotide sequence: TGTGCCAGTAGTATGAAATTGGAGGGGGGCAGGGACACTGAAGCTTTCTTT. Its protein is CASSMKLEGGRDTEAFF. Using reference TRBV19 and TRBJ1-1 for the parts outside the CDR3, the full variable domain is DGGITQSPKYLFRKEGQNVTLSCEQNLNHDAMYWYRQDPGQGLRLIYYSQIVNDFQKGDIAEGYSVSREKKESFPLTVTSAQKNPTAFYLCASSMKLEGGRDTEAFFGQGTRLTVV.

The V gene is TRBV18, the J gene TRBJ2-3, with D maybe TRBD2 (5 bases). Per germline, CDR1 KGHSH and CDR2 LQKENI. With 6 bases removed from V and 5 bases from J, the gap between germline ends came to 12 bases. There are 13 residues in the CDR3. This chain's CDR3 is CASSPGAVDTQYF. Here the CDR3 DNA reads TGTGCCAGCTCTCCCGGAGCGGTAGATACGCAGTATTTT.

This chain connects TRBV5-1 to TRBJ2-5; 7 nucleotides line up with TRBD2. The J segment lost 5 bases and the V segment lost 3 bases, leaving 10 bases of the junction unmatched. Per the germline V gene, CDR1 is SGHRS and CDR2 is YFSETQ. CDR3 size: 15 residues. The CDR3 is CASSSSPAGGETQYF. The CDR3 coding sequence is TGCGCCAGCAGCTCCTCCCCAGCCGGGGGGGAGACCCAGTACTTC.

The chain couples TRBV6-5 to TRBJ1-2; D unresolved. V lost 6 bases and J 8 bases, leaving 16 bases between the germline ends. Germline V lookup: CDR1 MNHEY, CDR2 SVGAGI. The CDR3 spans 13 residues. Here the CDR3 reads CASSPASLGGYTF. The CDR3 coding sequence is TGTGCCAGCAGCCCCGCCTCGTTAGGAGGCTACACCTTC.

V is TRBV27 and J is TRBJ1-2; D possibly corresponds to TRBD1 (5 bases). Germline V lookup: CDR1 MNHEY, CDR2 SMNVEV (reference sequence). V lost 2 bases to trimming and J lost 6 bases, with 7 bases between them. The CDR3 spans 12 residues. CDR3 sequence reads: CASSLRGDGYTF. CDR3 coding DNA: TGTGCCAGCAGTTTAAGAGGGGATGGCTACACCTTC.